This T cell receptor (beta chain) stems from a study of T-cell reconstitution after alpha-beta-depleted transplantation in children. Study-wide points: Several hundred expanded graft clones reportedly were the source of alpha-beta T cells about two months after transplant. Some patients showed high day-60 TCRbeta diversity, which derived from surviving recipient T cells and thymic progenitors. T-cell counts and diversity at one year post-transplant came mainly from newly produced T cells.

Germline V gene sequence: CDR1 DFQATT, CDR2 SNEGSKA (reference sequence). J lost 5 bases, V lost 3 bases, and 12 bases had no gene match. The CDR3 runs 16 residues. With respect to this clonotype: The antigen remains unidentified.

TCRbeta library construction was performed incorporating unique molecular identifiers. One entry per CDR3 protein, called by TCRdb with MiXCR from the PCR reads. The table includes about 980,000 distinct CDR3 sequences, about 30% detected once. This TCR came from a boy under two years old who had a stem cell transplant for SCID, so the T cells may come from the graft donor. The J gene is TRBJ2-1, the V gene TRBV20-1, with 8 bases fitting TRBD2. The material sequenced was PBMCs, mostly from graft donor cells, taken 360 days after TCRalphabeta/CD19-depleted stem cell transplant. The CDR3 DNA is TGCAGTGCTAGTCTTTCGGGAGGGGGGCCCCACAATGAGCAGTTCTTC. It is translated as CSASLSGGGPHNEQFF.